The rows below give T cell receptor beta chains drawn from one sample of a study of radiotherapy plus CTLA-4 blockade in lung cancer. The method was immunoSEQ multiplex PCR; TCRdb's version includes in-frame clones alone and lacks a portion of them. This sample has roughly 120,000 clones, with just under 80% found just once. The source was peripheral blood, collected from a patient treated with radiotherapy plus ipilimumab. Receptors were obtained from a human donor with non-small cell lung cancer who had a partial response to radiotherapy plus ipilimumab. CDR3s include the opening cysteine and the closing phenylalanine or tryptophan. D genes are given only for firm matches. Size is omitted from some rows. Given values are once, few, many or a class for expanded clones.

v_call	d_call	clone_size	j_call	cdr3_nt	cdr3_aa
TRBV28	NA	few	TRBJ1-1	TGTGCCAGCAGTTTACTCCAAAACAGTGAAGCTTTCTTT	CASSLLQNSEAFF
TRBV6-5	TRBD1	NA	TRBJ2-7	TGTGCCAGCAGTCTTGACAGGGGGCCGCTCTACGAGCAGTACTTC	CASSLDRGPLYEQYF
TRBV6-1	NA	NA	TRBJ2-3	TGTGCCGGCTCTAGCCGTGGTGACACAGATACGCAGTATTTT	CAGSSRGDTDTQYF
TRBV5-4	TRBD2	NA	TRBJ2-5	TGTGCCAGCAGCTTGGATGGACTAGCGGGAGTCGGAGAGACCCAGTACTTC	CASSLDGLAGVGETQYF
TRBV6-5	NA	NA	TRBJ1-1	TGTGCCAGCAGTTACCAGGGCCGGAACACTGAAGCTTTCTTT	CASSYQGRNTEAFF
TRBV27	TRBD2	NA	TRBJ2-6	TGTGCCAGCAGCCCCGTGACTAGCGGGACTGGGGCCAACGTCCTGACTTTC	CASSPVTSGTGANVLTF
TRBV30	NA	NA	TRBJ2-1	TGTGCCTGTCGGGTGATCCCCGCTTACGATGAGCAGTTCTTC	CACRVIPAYDEQFF
TRBV27	TRBD2	NA	TRBJ2-2	TGTGCCAGCAGGCAGCGGGAGGGCCTAGGCGGGGAGCTGTTTTTT	CASRQREGLGGELFF
TRBV18	NA	NA	TRBJ2-7	TGTGCCAGCTCACCGACAGTTTCCTACGAGCAGTACTTC	CASSPTVSYEQYF
TRBV9	TRBD2	once	TRBJ2-5	TGTGCCAGCAGCGACCCGACCGGACTAGCAGAAGAGACCCAGTACTTC	CASSDPTGLAEETQYF
TRBV5-1	NA	NA	TRBJ1-5	TGCGCCAGCAGCTTGGCACAGGGACCATATAGCAATCAGCCCCAGCATTTT	CASSLAQGPYSNQPQHF
TRBV9	TRBD2	NA	TRBJ2-1	TGTGCCAGCAGCGTTAGACCGGGACTAGGGAGCCACAATGAGCAGTTCTTC	CASSVRPGLGSHNEQFF
TRBV4-1	NA	NA	TRBJ2-7	TGCGCCAGCAGCCTGGCGCAGGGGGGATCCTACGAGCAGTACTTC	CASSLAQGGSYEQYF
TRBV19	NA	NA	TRBJ1-2	TGTGCCAGTAGTATAGATTTTCGGAACTATGGCTACACCTTC	CASSIDFRNYGYTF
TRBV14	NA	NA	TRBJ1-3	TGTGCCAGCAGCCAAGTAAACCGGTGGGGAAACACCATATATTTT	CASSQVNRWGNTIYF
TRBV28	NA	NA	TRBJ1-4	TGTGCCAGCACGGTCTATGCAACTAATGAAAAACTGTTTTTT	CASTVYATNEKLFF
TRBV9	TRBD1	NA	TRBJ1-1	TGTGCCAGCAGCCGAGGACAGGGAAAAGACACTGAAGCTTTCTTT	CASSRGQGKDTEAFF
TRBV27	TRBD2	NA	TRBJ2-3	TGTGCCAGCAGTCAGCGACTAGCGGGAGTGGGAGATACGCAGTATTTT	CASSQRLAGVGDTQYF
TRBV5-1	TRBD1	NA	TRBJ2-7	TGCGCCAGCAGGAGACAGGGTGGCTACGAGCAGTACTTC	CASRRQGGYEQYF
TRBV18	NA	few	TRBJ1-1	TGTGCCAGCTCACCGGTCGACAGTAGAGGAACTGAAGCTTTCTTT	CASSPVDSRGTEAFF
TRBV7-9	NA	NA	TRBJ1-2	TGTGCCAGCAGCTTAGGACAGATTAACTATGGCTACACCTTC	CASSLGQINYGYTF
TRBV6-5	TRBD1	NA	TRBJ1-6	TGTGCCAGCAGTTTACAGGGGGACAACCTCCACTTT	CASSLQGDNLHF
TRBV19	TRBD1	NA	TRBJ1-5	TGTGCCAGTAGCCACGGGACAGATCAGTCTTATAGCAATCAGCCCCAGCATTTT	CASSHGTDQSYSNQPQHF
TRBV19	TRBD1	NA	TRBJ1-1	TGTGCCAGTAGTATCATTACAGGGGGGAGCGAAGCTTTCTTT	CASSIITGGSEAFF
TRBV7-2	NA	NA	TRBJ1-1	TGTGCCAGCAGCTTAGTTCTCACTGAAGCTTTCTTT	CASSLVLTEAFF
TRBV5-5	NA	once	TRBJ1-5	TGTGCCAGCAGCTTGGCGCAGGGGTCATATCAGCCCCAGCATTTT	CASSLAQGSYQPQHF
TRBV5-1	TRBD2	NA	TRBJ2-1	TGCGCCAGCAGCTTGGTGGCTAGCGGGACAAATGAGCAGTTCTTC	CASSLVASGTNEQFF
TRBV5-1	TRBD1	once	TRBJ2-5	TGCGCCAGCAGCGGGACAGGGGGCTTCCAAGAGACCCAGTACTTC	CASSGTGGFQETQYF
TRBV11-2	NA	NA	TRBJ1-1	TGTGCCAGCAGCTTTGAAACAGAGAACACTGAAGCTTTCTTT	CASSFETENTEAFF
TRBV5-4	NA	NA	TRBJ2-3	TGTGCCAGCAGCCCAGGGGGGAGGAGCACAGATACGCAGTATTTT	CASSPGGRSTDTQYF
TRBV6-6	NA	few	TRBJ1-3	TGTGCCAGCAGTTACGGGACACAGTCTGGAAACACCATATATTTT	CASSYGTQSGNTIYF
TRBV28	NA	NA	TRBJ1-1	TGTGCCAGCAGTTTGGGCCGACTGAACACTGAAGCTTTCTTT	CASSLGRLNTEAFF
TRBV6-5	TRBD1	once	TRBJ1-2	TGTGCCTCGGGACAGACACTCGGAAACTATGGCTACACCTTC	CASGQTLGNYGYTF
TRBV9	NA	NA	TRBJ1-3	TGTGCCAGCAGCGTAGAGGGGGTGCTCTCTGGAAACACCATATATTTT	CASSVEGVLSGNTIYF
TRBV7-2	NA	NA	TRBJ2-3	TGTGCCAGCAGCCTCCGACCGAGGGGGGATACGCAGTATTTT	CASSLRPRGDTQYF
TRBV5-4	TRBD1	NA	TRBJ2-5	TGTGCCAGCAGCTTGGGGGGACAGGGACAACTGACCCAGTACTTC	CASSLGGQGQLTQYF
TRBV15	TRBD1	NA	TRBJ1-4	TGTGCCACTAGACAGGGTCGGTCGAGTGAAAAACTGTTTTTT	CATRQGRSSEKLFF
TRBV10-3	TRBD1	few	TRBJ2-6	TGTGCCACGGCAGGGACAGGTACGCGGTCTGGGGCCAACGTCCTGACTTTC	CATAGTGTRSGANVLTF
TRBV5-1	TRBD1	few	TRBJ2-5	TGCGCCAGCAGCTTGGCCGGGACAGACCAAGAGACCCAGTACTTC	CASSLAGTDQETQYF
TRBV10-1	NA	NA	TRBJ2-7	TGCGCCAGCACAGCAGGATCCTACGAGCAGTACTTC	CASTAGSYEQYF
TRBV5-1	TRBD1	few	TRBJ2-2	TGCGCCAGCAGCTTGAGGACAGGGGTAGGGACCGGGGAGCTGTTTTTT	CASSLRTGVGTGELFF
TRBV28	TRBD1	NA	TRBJ2-1	TGTGCCAGCACCACCCCCGGGACAGTCAATGAGCAGTTCTTC	CASTTPGTVNEQFF